These 9 T cell receptor beta chains share one sample of origin, sequenced in a study of shared clonotypes between healthy human individuals (dated by TCRdb to between 2020 and 2021). Library creation used the immunoSEQ multiplex PCR assay. The clones in this table, taken by TCRdb from immuneACCESS, are in-frame only. Not every clone is retained; where verified, under half of the shortfall comes from an unresolved V gene, and the cause of the rest is unknown. The sample has hundreds of thousands of clones on record, about 96% of them singletons. The top ten constitute about 0.12% of the sample. CD8 naive samples consisted of CD45RO-negative cells that were positively selected for CCR7, yielding a CD45RA+CCR7+ population without TemRA cells. The sample was naive CD8+ T cells sorted from blood. The sample's cell subset or site label, in plain terms: CD45RA+CCR7+. The receptors here all came from a young woman in good health.

J is TRBJ2-7 and V is TRBV11-2, with unresolved D. Germline V gene sequence: CDR1 SGHAT, CDR2 FQNNGV. The CDR3 has 14 amino acids. Deletions cut 2 bases from V and 3 bases from J, with 11 bases between. The CDR3, as DNA: TGTGCCAGCAGCTTAACGTCCAGGTACTACGAGCAGTACTTC. It is translated as CASSLTSRYYEQYF.

J is TRBJ1-2 and V is TRBV5-4; D might be TRBD1 (5 bases). The CDR3 length is 14 residues. Germline V gene lookup returns CDR1 SGHNT and CDR2 YYREEE (reference sequence). The CDR3 DNA sequence: TGTGCAGATGTGAGGGACGGTACCATCGAGGGCTACACCTTC. It translates to CADVRDGTIEGYTF.

The chain joins TRBV7-9 to TRBJ2-3, with TRBD2 identical over 7 bases. The CDR3 has 17 residues. Germline V gene lookup returns CDR1 SEHNR and CDR2 FQNEAQ (reference sequence). J was trimmed by 2 bases and V by 4 bases; bases with no gene match: 12. In DNA form, the CDR3 reads TGTGCCAGCAGCTCAGGAATGAGCGGGATGAACACAGATACGCAGTATTTT. Amino acid sequence: CASSSGMSGMNTDTQYF.

The gene calls are TRBV28 and TRBJ2-7, with D possibly called TRBD1 or TRBD2 (5 bases each). This CDR3 region has 14 residues. The germline CDR1 and CDR2 sequences are MDHEN and SYDVKM. V was pared by 1 base and J by 6 bases, with 13 bases between. The CDR3 nucleotides read TGTGCCAGCAGTTTATACGGGGTTGGGGGCGAGCAGTACTTC. This encodes CASSLYGVGGEQYF.

V and J are TRBV5-1 and TRBJ2-3; D might be TRBD1 (6 bases). The length of the CDR3 is 16 residues. V dropped 4 bases and J dropped 2 bases, with 17 bases sitting between them. CDR1 is SGHRS and CDR2 is YFSETQ in the germline V gene. This CDR3 is CASSAVQGHDTDTQYF. CDR3 nucleotide sequence: TGCGCCAGCAGCGCGGTCCAGGGGCACGACACAGATACGCAGTATTTT.

The chain has TRBV4-1 and TRBJ1-1; D call uncertain. The CDR3 sequence is 15 residues long. From germline, CDR1 is MGHRA and CDR2 YSYEKL. V dropped 4 bases and J dropped 1 base, with 13 bases sitting between them. Here the CDR3 reads CASSPIFSGNTEAFF. In nucleotides, the CDR3 is TGCGCCAGCAGCCCGATTTTTTCCGGGAACACTGAAGCTTTCTTT.

This chain links TRBV28 with TRBJ2-3, with TRBD2 matching over 7 bases. The CDR3 runs to 14 residues. Germline CDR1 MDHEN, CDR2 SYDVKM. J was trimmed by 0 bases and V by 4 bases; bases with no gene match: 1. The CDR3 sequence: CASSYSGSTDTQYF. The CDR3 nucleotides are TGTGCCAGCAGTTATAGCGGGAGCACAGATACGCAGTATTTT.

This clone was seen just once. V and J are TRBV11-2 and TRBJ2-7; TRBD1 matches at 8 bases. CDR1 and CDR2 from the germline V gene are SGHAT and FQNNGV. V shed 5 bases, J shed 4 bases, and the junction held 10 bases outside the gene matches. This CDR3 contains 15 residues. The chain's CDR3 is CASSRTDRAEYEQYF. The CDR3 bases are TGTGCCAGCAGCCGTACGGACAGGGCGGAGTACGAGCAGTACTTC.

V usage is TRBV5-6 and J usage is TRBJ2-7, with 7 positions matching TRBD2. Germline V CDR1 and CDR2: SGHDT, YYEEEE. J lost 6 bases, V lost 4 bases, and 13 bases had no gene match. The CDR3 runs 15 residues. The CDR3 is CASSPTLGEGVEQYF. CDR3 in DNA: TGTGCCAGCAGCCCGACATTGGGGGAGGGCGTCGAGCAGTACTTC.